These 15 T cell receptor beta chains were all obtained from the same sample, sequenced in a study of blood T cell repertoires in COVID-19. Assay: immunoSEQ multiplex PCR; the TCRdb copy retains only in-frame clones and omits some. The data contain some 250,000 clones, around 86% of them seen just once; the ten biggest clones take up 5.2%. The sequenced material came from peripheral blood. The receptors come from a woman in her sixties or seventies with COVID-19, enrolled during active disease.

The rearrangement links TRBV27 to TRBJ2-7, with a possible D match to TRBD1 (5 bases). CDR1 is MNHEY, CDR2 SMNVEV, per germline (reference sequence). The CDR3 totals 15 residues. V lost 0 bases and J lost 7, with 16 bases in between. CDR3 DNA: TGTGCCAGCAGTTTATCCAGGGTCGCTCTGGGTGAGCAGTACTTC. Amino acid sequence: CASSLSRVALGEQYF.

The chain recombines TRBV28 with TRBJ1-6, with a possible D match to TRBD1 (6 bases). Germline V gene data show CDR1 as MDHEN and CDR2 as SYDVKM. The CDR3 length is 16 residues. The V end was cut by 6 bases, the J end by 6 bases, with 18 bases between. The CDR3 nucleotides are TGTGCCAGCAGAAGGGGAAACAGGGACCGTAATTCACCCCTCCACTTT. This encodes CASRRGNRDRNSPLHF.

This clone was recorded only once. The rearrangement links TRBV5-6 to TRBJ2-7; 7 nucleotides line up with TRBD2. J lost 1 base, V lost 4 bases, and 8 bases had no gene match. The V gene's germline CDR1 is SGHDT and CDR2 YYEEEE. The CDR3 is 15 amino acids. CDR3 DNA sequence: TGTGCCAGCAGCCACAGCGGGAATGCTTCCTACGAGCAGTACTTC. Translated: CASSHSGNASYEQYF.

This sequence joins TRBV10-3 and TRBJ2-5, with 8 bases lining up with TRBD1. This CDR3 contains 15 residues. Germline V gene data show CDR1 as ENHRY and CDR2 as SYGVKD. Trimming cost V 0 bases and J 5 bases; bases outside gene matches: 5. This CDR3 reads CAISESDRDRETQYF. In nucleotides, the CDR3 is TGTGCCATCAGTGAGTCGGACAGGGACCGGGAGACCCAGTACTTC.

This chain joins TRBV30 and TRBJ1-2; a possible D gene is TRBD1 (6 bases). Germline V gene data show CDR1 as GTSNPN and CDR2 as SVGIG (reference sequence). The V end lost 1 base, the J end lost 3 bases, and 9 bases lay between the germline ends. This CDR3 is built from 13 residues. The CDR3 DNA follows: TGTGCCTGGAGTGCGGGACACCACTATGGCTACACCTTC. This translates into CAWSAGHHYGYTF.

J is TRBJ1-5 and V is TRBV28, with D perhaps matching TRBD1 (5 bases). V was pared by 5 bases and J by 2 bases, with 16 bases between. This CDR3 region has 16 residues. CDR1 is MDHEN and CDR2 is SYDVKM in the germline V gene. CDR3 loop: CASSIRQKGRNQPQHF. The CDR3 nucleotides are TGTGCCAGCAGTATTCGACAGAAAGGACGCAATCAGCCCCAGCATTTT.

This clone was observed a single time. V is TRBV2 and J is TRBJ1-2, with D perhaps matching TRBD1 (5 bases). V lost 6 bases to trimming and J lost 5 bases, with 13 bases between them. This CDR3 has 13 amino acids. Germline loops: CDR1 SNHLY, CDR2 FYNNEI. Written as DNA, the CDR3 is TGTGCCAGCAGGGGGCGAGGTTCGTATGGCTACACCTTC. This codes for CASRGRGSYGYTF. The whole variable domain, remainder taken from reference TRBV2 and TRBJ1-2, is EPEVTQTPSHQVTQMGQEVILRCVPISNHLYFYWYRQILGQKVEFLVSFYNNEISEKSEIFDDQFSVERPDGSNFTLKIRSTKLEDSAMYFCASRGRGSYGYTFGSGTRLTVV.

CDR3 sequence (DNA): TGTGCCAGCAGTTTGGCGGCCCCTACCTCCTACGAGCAGTACTTC. The encoded protein is CASSLAAPTSYEQYF. The chain couples TRBV27 to TRBJ2-7, with no clear D. The V and J ends lost 3 bases and 0 bases respectively, with 12 bases between them. The CDR3 spans 15 residues. The germline gives CDR1 MNHEY, CDR2 SMNVEV (reference sequence).

For the CDR3, the DNA is TGCGCCAGCAGCTTGGATTCCACTGGCTACGAGCAGTACTTC. Translating it yields CASSLDSTGYEQYF. The chain uses TRBV5-1 and TRBJ2-7; D uncertain. Trimming took off 0 bases at V and 3 bases at J, with 10 bases between the two ends. Germline CDR1 is SGHRS and CDR2 is YFSETQ. The CDR3 length is 14 residues.

The rearrangement joins TRBV27 to TRBJ1-5, with D possibly matching TRBD1 (5 bases). Trimming removed 4 bases from V and 2 bases from J, with 12 bases in between. The CDR3 is 15 amino acids. CDR1 MNHEY and CDR2 SMNVEV come from the germline V gene (reference sequence). The CDR3: CASSSAWGGNQPQHF. The CDR3 DNA reads TGTGCCAGCAGTTCCGCTTGGGGGGGCAATCAGCCCCAGCATTTT.

This chain connects TRBV7-9 to TRBJ2-7, with 9 bases aligning to TRBD2. Germline CDR1 is SEHNR and CDR2 is FQNEAQ (reference sequence). CDR3 length: 12 amino acids. J lost 6 bases, V lost 6 bases, and 3 bases had no gene match. The DNA of the CDR3 is TGTGCCAGCAGTCCGACTAGCGGCGAGCAGTACTTC. Amino acid sequence: CASSPTSGEQYF.

The genes are TRBV6-1 and TRBJ1-1, with a possible D match to TRBD1 (5 bases). Germline V gene data show CDR1 as MNHNS and CDR2 as SASEGT. Between the trimmed V and J ends, which lost 0 bases and 4 bases, there was a span of 12 bases. The length of the CDR3 is 15 residues. The CDR3 loop reads CASSEAHGGSTEAFF. In DNA, the CDR3 is TGTGCCAGCAGTGAAGCGCATGGGGGGTCCACTGAAGCTTTCTTT.

This chain connects TRBV7-2 to TRBJ2-7; D is possibly TRBD2 (6 bases). The CDR3 is 17 residues long. Germline V gene data show CDR1 as SGHTA and CDR2 as FQGNSA. V was clipped by 4 bases and J by 3 bases, with 22 bases between them. The CDR3 DNA reads TGTGCCAGCAGCTACCGAAGCGTTACCGGGACTTTCTACGAGCAGTACTTC. It codes for CASSYRSVTGTFYEQYF.

The J gene is TRBJ1-1, the V gene TRBV7-9; no clear D. This CDR3 contains 13 residues. Looked up from germline, CDR1 is SEHNR and CDR2 is FQNEAQ (reference sequence). Deletions cut 5 bases from V and 4 bases from J, with 11 bases between. The CDR3 reads CASSGLRSTEAFF. The DNA for the CDR3 is TGTGCCAGCAGCGGACTACGCTCCACTGAAGCTTTCTTT.

This clone was observed once. The J gene is TRBJ1-3, the V gene TRBV15; the D is unclear. Germline values: CDR1 LNHNV, CDR2 YYDKDF (reference sequence). V gave up 8 bases and J gave up 0 bases, with 8 bases separating them. CDR3 length: 13 amino acids. CDR3 DNA sequence: TGTGCCACCCTGGGCAGCTCTGGAAACACCATATATTTT. Protein sequence: CATLGSSGNTIYF.